A single sample is the source of the 10 T cell receptor beta chains below, sequenced in a study of cytomegalovirus exposure and HLA in healthy donors. PCR was performed using 60 Vbeta and 13 Jbeta primers. Profiled with immunoSEQ multiplex PCR; TCRdb holds only in-frame clones, not every one. Among about 170,000 clones listed, 80% to 90% were seen once. The sample comprised PBMCs. These receptors were obtained from a male donor in good health and CMV-seronegative.

This clone was recorded a few times. V usage is TRBV6-5 and J usage is TRBJ1-5; 7 nucleotides align to TRBD1. Losses at the gene ends were 6 bases for V and 6 bases for J; bases not matched to a gene: 5. The CDR3 spans 13 residues. The germline gives CDR1 MNHEY, CDR2 SVGAGI. CDR3 nucleotide sequence: TGTGCCAGCAGCCGACCAGGGGGTCAGCCCCAGCATTTT. This translates into CASSRPGGQPQHF.

The rearrangement uses TRBV10-3 and TRBJ2-6; 8 nucleotides match TRBD1. Per germline, CDR1 ENHRY and CDR2 SYGVKD. With 10 bases clipped from V and 0 bases from J, the junction kept 8 bases outside the gene matches. CDR3 length: 16 residues. The CDR3 is CATRGQSPSGANVLTF. In DNA, the CDR3 is TGTGCCACCAGGGGGCAGAGTCCCTCTGGGGCCAACGTCCTGACTTTC.

The V and J genes are TRBV9 and TRBJ2-2, with 12 positions matching TRBD2. V shed 3 bases, J shed 6 bases, and the junction held 9 bases outside the gene matches. Germline V gives CDR1 SGDLS, CDR2 YYNGEE. This CDR3 contains 17 residues. CDR3 residues: CASSATSGRSIPGELFF. The CDR3 DNA is TGTGCCAGCAGCGCGACTAGCGGGAGATCAATCCCCGGGGAGCTGTTTTTT.

The chain links TRBV7-6 to TRBJ2-1, with a weak D call TRBD2 (6 bases). The germline V and J ends were trimmed by 1 base and 0 bases, with 10 bases remaining between them. Germline V gene sequence: CDR1 SGHVS, CDR2 FNYEAQ. This CDR3 comprises 16 residues. CDR3 DNA sequence: TGTGCCAGCAGCTTAGTTACGGGACTCTCCTACAATGAGCAGTTCTTC. As protein: CASSLVTGLSYNEQFF.

The genes are TRBV4-2 and TRBJ1-2, with 8 nucleotides matching TRBD1. Looked up from germline, CDR1 is LGHNA and CDR2 is YNFKEQ. The V and J ends lost 0 bases and 6 bases, in that order; junction bases with no gene match: 0. The CDR3 loop spans 13 amino acids. CDR3 bases: TGTGCCAGCAGCCAAGACAGGGGGCATGGCTACACCTTC. Its protein is CASSQDRGHGYTF.

This chain links TRBV5-1 with TRBJ1-1; TRBD1 might be the D (6 bases). With 0 bases removed from V and 1 base from J, the gap between germline ends came to 13 bases. The CDR3 has 16 amino acids. In germline, CDR1 is SGHRS, CDR2 YFSETQ. The CDR3 sequence: CASSLASGTPNTEAFF. CDR3 nucleotides: TGCGCCAGCAGCTTGGCCTCCGGGACACCGAACACTGAAGCTTTCTTT.

V gene TRBV5-1 combines with J gene TRBJ2-1; TRBD2 agrees at 10 bases. CDR3 length equals 15 residues. Trimming cost V 2 bases and J 5 bases; bases outside gene matches: 4. CDR1 and CDR2 (germline): SGHRS, YFSETQ. The CDR3 DNA follows: TGCGCCAGCAGCTTCGGTCTAGCGGGGGACAATGAGCAGTTCTTC. It codes for CASSFGLAGDNEQFF.

The chain combines TRBV18 with TRBJ2-7, with D maybe TRBD2 (5 bases). CDR3 length: 14 amino acids. Trimming shortened V by 0 bases and J by 2 bases, and 8 bases separated the two germline ends. The germline gives CDR1 KGHSH, CDR2 LQKENI. CDR3 in amino acids: CASSPPLLAYEQYF. DNA of the CDR3: TGTGCCAGCTCACCACCGCTACTAGCCTACGAGCAGTACTTC.

V usage is TRBV7-8 and J usage is TRBJ1-3; D not resolved. Germline V gene lookup returns CDR1 SGHVS and CDR2 FQNEAQ. With 4 bases removed from V and 0 bases from J, the gap between germline ends came to 13 bases. The CDR3 length is 16 residues. The CDR3 sequence: CASSSARDPSGNTIYF. CDR3 nucleotides: TGTGCCAGCAGCTCCGCCCGGGATCCCTCTGGAAACACCATATATTTT.

The rearrangement links TRBV5-1 to TRBJ1-5, with TRBD1 matching over 7 bases. The ends lost 4 bases at V and 2 bases at J; junction bases unmatched: 3. CDR1 is SGHRS and CDR2 is YFSETQ in the germline V gene. There are 14 residues in the CDR3. As DNA, the CDR3 is TGCGCCAGCAGCCCCGGACAGGGCAATCAGCCCCAGCATTTT. It yields the protein CASSPGQGNQPQHF.